Listed below are T cell receptor beta chains from one sample, sequenced in a study of blood T cell repertoires in COVID-19. Repertoires were generated with immunoSEQ multiplex PCR, while TCRdb's copy carries only in-frame clones and drops some. The data hold 270,000 or so clones, with over 75% observed a single time. Sample: peripheral blood. These receptor sequences come from a human donor in a cohort sampled during active COVID-19. CDR3s include the opening cysteine and the closing phenylalanine or tryptophan. D genes are given only for firm matches. Expanded clones are given a class, and other clones once, few, many or no size at all.

j_call	v_call	clone_size	d_call	cdr3_aa	cdr3_nt
TRBJ2-2	TRBV5-1	once	.	CASSLGQGPNTGELFF	TGCGCCAGCAGCTTGGGCCAGGGCCCGAACACCGGGGAGCTGTTTTTT
TRBJ1-3	TRBV19	.	TRBD1	CASSPGSRTGKTTDSGNTIYF	TGTGCCAGTAGTCCCGGGTCAAGGACAGGGAAAACAACCGACTCTGGAAACACCATATATTTT
TRBJ2-5	TRBV11-2	many	TRBD2	CASSPGLDQETQYF	TGTGCCAGCAGCCCTGGACTAGATCAAGAGACCCAGTACTTC
TRBJ1-5	TRBV9	.	TRBD1	CASSVGTDDLQPQHF	TGTGCCAGCAGCGTCGGGACAGACGATCTTCAGCCCCAGCATTTT
TRBJ1-1	TRBV19	.	.	CASSRGNDRTFEAFF	TGTGCCAGTAGTAGGGGAAACGACAGGACGTTCGAAGCTTTCTTT
TRBJ2-2	TRBV7-3	.	.	CASSFGRHGANTGELFF	TGTGCCAGCAGTTTTGGACGACACGGGGCGAACACCGGGGAGCTGTTTTTT
TRBJ1-2	TRBV19	few	TRBD1	CASSPPLGQIGYGYTF	TGTGCCAGTAGCCCGCCCTTGGGACAGATTGGCTATGGCTACACCTTC
TRBJ2-7	TRBV27	.	.	CASSLLIGTPYEQYF	TGTGCCAGCAGTTTATTAATCGGGACACCTTACGAGCAGTACTTC
TRBJ2-2	TRBV7-3	.	TRBD2	CASSFTGGNTGELFF	TGTGCCAGCAGCTTCACGGGGGGGAACACCGGGGAGCTGTTTTTT
TRBJ2-3	TRBV20-1	.	TRBD1	CSASFRTGASTQYF	TGCAGTGCTAGTTTTCGCACAGGGGCTTCGACCCAGTATTTT
TRBJ1-6	TRBV7-8	.	TRBD1	CASSSTGGKSPLHF	TGTGCCAGCAGCTCGACAGGGGGTAAATCACCCCTCCACTTT
TRBJ2-1	TRBV9	.	TRBD2	CASSVRTSGVYNEQFF	TGTGCCAGCAGCGTCAGGACTAGCGGGGTTTACAATGAGCAGTTCTTC
TRBJ2-1	TRBV11-3	.	TRBD1	CASSSGQGVGRGQFF	TGTGCCAGCAGCTCCGGACAGGGCGTGGGGCGGGGGCAGTTCTTC
TRBJ1-4	TRBV6-1	.	TRBD1	CASSEGDRGDREKLFF	TGTGCCAGCAGTGAAGGGGACAGGGGAGATCGGGAAAAACTGTTTTTT
TRBJ2-7	TRBV27	few	.	CASSHQGRPYEQYF	TGTGCCAGCAGTCACCAGGGGAGACCCTACGAGCAGTACTTC
TRBJ1-2	TRBV4-2	.	.	CASSQDAGHGYTF	TGTGCCAGCAGCCAAGATGCAGGTCATGGCTACACCTTC
TRBJ2-7	TRBV5-1	.	TRBD2	CASSAGLAGDEQYF	TGCGCCAGCAGCGCCGGACTAGCGGGAGATGAGCAGTACTTC
TRBJ2-3	TRBV5-1	.	.	CASSLRDTDTQYF	TGCGCCAGCAGCTTGCGGGACACAGATACGCAGTATTTT
TRBJ2-7	TRBV5-1	.	TRBD2	CASSLTSVNHEQYF	TGCGCCAGCAGCCTGACTAGCGTAAACCACGAGCAGTACTTC
TRBJ1-2	TRBV5-1	.	.	CASSLALREAQTDGYTF	TGCGCCAGCAGCTTGGCCCTCAGGGAGGCACAAACTGATGGCTACACCTTC
TRBJ2-7	TRBV19	.	.	CASSTGPGGSYEQYF	TGTGCCAGTAGCACCGGACCAGGGGGGTCCTACGAGCAGTACTTC
TRBJ2-7	TRBV28	.	.	CASTPDSPYEQYF	TGTGCCAGCACCCCTGACAGCCCCTACGAGCAGTACTTC
TRBJ2-2	TRBV12-3/TRBV12-4	.	.	CASSFIETGELFF	TGTGCCAGCAGTTTTATAGAGACCGGGGAGCTGTTTTTT
TRBJ2-3	TRBV27	few	TRBD2	CASSGTSGRVVRTDTQYF	TGTGCCAGCAGTGGAACTAGCGGGAGGGTAGTAAGGACAGATACGCAGTATTTT
TRBJ1-1	TRBV5-1	many	TRBD1	CASSSGQGNTEAFF	TGCGCCAGCAGCTCGGGACAGGGGAACACTGAAGCTTTCTTT
TRBJ2-3	TRBV29-1	once	.	CSETRSTDTQYF	TGCAGCGAGACTAGAAGCACAGATACGCAGTATTTT
TRBJ1-1	TRBV19	many	.	CASQDSLPMNTEAFF	TGTGCCAGTCAGGACAGCCTTCCTATGAACACTGAAGCTTTCTTT
TRBJ2-7	TRBV5-1	.	.	CASSLAGLRGLSYEQYF	TGCGCCAGCAGCTTGGCCGGTCTCAGGGGCCTCTCCTACGAGCAGTACTTC
TRBJ2-7	TRBV19	few	.	CASSIEAGHYEQYF	TGTGCCAGTAGTATCGAGGCAGGACACTACGAGCAGTACTTC
TRBJ1-1	TRBV6-5	many	.	CASSRNSGTEAFF	TGTGCCAGCAGCCGAAATAGTGGTACTGAAGCTTTCTTT
TRBJ2-7	TRBV28	.	TRBD2	CASSFLGLAGSPYEQYF	TGTGCCAGCAGTTTTCTGGGACTAGCGGGAAGCCCTTACGAGCAGTACTTC
TRBJ2-3	TRBV4-1	.	.	CASSQVSGGRNTDTQYF	TGCGCCAGCAGCCAAGTATCGGGGGGCAGAAACACAGATACGCAGTATTTT
TRBJ2-2	TRBV6-4	few	TRBD2	CASSDGGGNTGELFF	TGTGCCAGCAGTGACGGCGGGGGGAACACCGGGGAGCTGTTTTTT
TRBJ2-3	TRBV5-1	.	.	CASGLDGWGTDTQYF	TGCGCCAGCGGCCTTGACGGGTGGGGCACAGATACGCAGTATTTT
TRBJ1-2	TRBV5-1	.	.	CASSSDTSSNYGYTF	TGCGCCAGCAGCTCCGACACCTCCTCTAACTATGGCTACACCTTC
TRBJ1-1	TRBV18	.	.	CASSPTGLNTEAFF	TGTGCCAGCTCACCAACAGGATTGAACACTGAAGCTTTCTTT
TRBJ1-2	TRBV5-4	.	.	CASSDNPGGYGYTF	TGTGCCAGCAGCGACAACCCTGGGGGGTATGGCTACACCTTC
TRBJ2-3	TRBV11-3	.	TRBD2	CASSQAGGLDTQYF	TGTGCCAGCAGCCAGGCGGGGGGGCTGGATACGCAGTATTTT
TRBJ1-2	TRBV19	once	TRBD1	CASTKSTGGPYGYTF	TGTGCCAGTACCAAGTCGACAGGGGGCCCCTATGGCTACACCTTC
TRBJ1-4	TRBV4-1	.	.	CASSQRHATNEKLFF	TGCGCCAGCAGCCAAAGACACGCAACTAATGAAAAACTGTTTTTT
TRBJ2-1	TRBV19	.	.	CATAGQNYNEQFF	TGTGCCACCGCAGGGCAGAATTACAATGAGCAGTTCTTC
TRBJ2-5	TRBV6-5	.	.	CASRRTPAGEYF	TGTGCCAGCAGGAGAACACCGGCAGGGGAGTACTTC
TRBJ2-3	TRBV27	.	TRBD2	CASSSPGLAGRPHTQYF	TGTGCCAGCAGTTCCCCGGGACTAGCGGGAAGGCCTCATACGCAGTATTTT
TRBJ2-7	TRBV24-1	once	TRBD1	CATSDPCLVDRAKGLGGQYF	TGTGCCACCAGTGACCCGTGTTTGGTGGACAGGGCTAAAGGATTGGGAGGGCAGTACTTC